Below are 7 T cell receptor beta chains sequenced from a single sample in a study of CD8+CD57+ T cells in acquired aplastic anemia. Genomic DNA provided the template from which TCR beta VDJ and CDR3 profiles were obtained. TCRdb reanalysed the reads using MiXCR and keeps one entry per CDR3 protein. Of about 160,000 distinct CDR3 sequences in the sample, 45% to 55% were seen once. An expansion of CD8+CD57+ cells by flow cytometry had been shown in patients chosen for sequencing. The specimen sequenced was sorted CD4+, CD8+, or CD8+CD57+ T cells (not recorded which) from PBMCs. All receptors come from a human donor with aplastic anemia.

The chain links TRBV20-1 to TRBJ2-2, with D hard to call. Germline V gene lookup returns CDR1 DFQATT and CDR2 SNEGSKA (reference sequence). The CDR3 is made up of 12 amino acids. The V and J ends lost 6 bases and 6 bases respectively, with 11 bases between them. In DNA, the CDR3 is TGCAGTGCCCTACTCCAATCCGGGGAGCTGTTTTTT. It yields the protein CSALLQSGELFF.

This clonotype was counted many times. The gene calls are TRBV9 and TRBJ2-7, with D unresolved. Trimming stripped 0 bases from V and 2 bases from J, with 18 bases between. The CDR3 runs 17 residues. Germline CDR1 SGDLS, CDR2 YYNGEE. The CDR3: CASSVGGGKTNPYEQYF. DNA for the CDR3: TGTGCCAGCAGCGTAGGAGGTGGGAAGACGAATCCCTACGAGCAGTACTTC.

This clonotype has just a few counts. This sequence joins TRBV15 and TRBJ2-7; TRBD1 matches at 7 bases. This CDR3 region has 14 residues. Germline V lookup: CDR1 LNHNV, CDR2 YYDKDF (reference sequence). The junction had 4 bases not matched to a gene; V was cut back by 2 bases and J by 3 bases. DNA for the CDR3: TGTGCCACCAGCAGATGGGACAGCGGCTACGAGCAGTACTTC. It is translated as CATSRWDSGYEQYF.

Points on this clonotype: Just one base apart from a much larger clone, this may be a read error. The rearrangement links TRBV6-5 to TRBJ1-1; TRBD1 might be the D (6 bases). CDR3 length equals 13 residues. Germline V gene sequence: CDR1 MNHEY, CDR2 SVGAGI. Trimming pared 7 bases from V and 5 bases from J, leaving 14 bases between. In DNA form, the CDR3 reads TGTGCCAGCATGATGGACAGCTGGACTGAAGCTTTCTTT. Protein: CASMMDSWTEAFF.

In this sample, this clonotype turned up many times. The chain joins TRBV12-3 or TRBV12-4 to TRBJ2-7, with 8 bases lining up with TRBD2. This CDR3 is built from 15 residues. The ends lost 3 bases at V and 3 bases at J; junction bases unmatched: 7. The CDR3 DNA is TGTGCCAGCAGTTTCGGGCTAGCGGGCCTCTACGAGCAGTACTTC. This encodes CASSFGLAGLYEQYF.

The chain joins TRBV2 to TRBJ1-2; no definite D call. The CDR3 has 11 amino acids. CDR1 and CDR2 from the germline V gene are SNHLY and FYNNEI. Trimming took 8 bases from V and 4 from J, leaving 8 bases between them. The CDR3, as DNA: TGTGCCAGCGGCCGGTCCTATGGCTACACCTTC. Amino acids: CASGRSYGYTF.

This rearrangement joins TRBV12-3 or TRBV12-4 to TRBJ1-1; D gene uncertain. Trimming shortened V by 8 bases and J by 4 bases, and 14 bases separated the two germline ends. The CDR3 sequence is 13 residues long. CDR3 sequence: CASYLYGSTEAFF. Written as DNA, the CDR3 is TGTGCCAGCTACTTGTATGGGTCCACTGAAGCTTTCTTT.